The 29 T cell receptor beta chains presented below share a single source sample, sequenced in a study of blood T cells in healthy people across ages. The second PCR ran about 7 to 12 cycles with a sample-barcoded 5' primer and J-beta primers. TCRdb reanalysed the 5' RACE reads using MiXCR and keeps one entry per CDR3 protein. The sample carries about 800,000 distinct CDR3 sequences, about 25% recorded once. The same specimen was also included in a second study, on T cells of mothers and their children.

What was sequenced was blood. The receptors were sampled from a boy younger than 18 in good health.

This clonotype was counted between two and nine times. V is TRBV18 and J is TRBJ2-3, with D perhaps matching TRBD2 (6 bases). Trimming took off 0 bases at V and 0 bases at J, with 13 bases between the two ends. CDR3 size: 17 residues. Germline lookup yields CDR1 KGHSH and CDR2 LQKENI. As DNA, the CDR3 is TGTGCCAGCTCACCACCAGCGTACGGGGGAAGCACAGATACGCAGTATTTT. Its translation: CASSPPAYGGSTDTQYF.

The table lists this clonotype with a few counts. The J gene is TRBJ2-3, the V gene TRBV18; D tentatively fits TRBD1 or TRBD2 (5 bases each). Germline lookup yields CDR1 KGHSH and CDR2 LQKENI. CDR3 size: 16 residues. V lost 2 bases and J lost 2, with 14 bases in between. The CDR3 region has the DNA TGTGCCAGCTCACCAACCGGGGACGGATACACAGATACGCAGTATTTT. Amino acids: CASSPTGDGYTDTQYF.

This chain links TRBV25-1 with TRBJ1-2; 10 bases map to TRBD1. CDR1 MGHDK and CDR2 SYGVNS come from the germline V gene. J gave up 4 bases and V 6 bases, and 5 bases lay outside the gene matches. The CDR3 is 14 residues long. CDR3 sequence reads: CASSGQGVSYGYTF. DNA for the CDR3: TGTGCCAGCAGCGGACAGGGGGTAAGCTATGGCTACACCTTC.

The chain joins TRBV5-6 to TRBJ2-7, with D perhaps TRBD2 (6 bases). Germline CDR1 is SGHDT and CDR2 is YYEEEE. This CDR3 is built from 14 residues. V lost 2 bases to trimming and J lost 4 bases, with 13 bases between them. The CDR3 spells CASSLTGVVYEQYF. In nucleotides, the CDR3 is TGTGCCAGCAGCTTAACGGGAGTCGTGTACGAGCAGTACTTC. The complete variable domain, with remaining parts taken from reference TRBV5-6 and TRBJ2-7, reads DAGVTQSPTHLIKTRGQQVTLRCSPKSGHDTVSWYQQALGQGPQFIFQYYEEEERQRGNFPDRFSGHQFPNYSSELNVNALLLGDSALYLCASSLTGVVYEQYFGPGTRLTVT.

The V call is TRBV20-1, the J call TRBJ1-5; D not resolved. Trimming left V 0 bases short and J 6 bases short, with 21 bases between. This CDR3 is built from 17 residues. Germline CDR1 reads DFQATT; CDR2 reads SNEGSKA (reference sequence). The CDR3 nucleotides read TGCAGTGCTAGAGATGATACTTTTACAGACTTGGGTCAGCCCCAGCATTTT. Protein sequence: CSARDDTFTDLGQPQHF.

This clonotype was seen a few times. Germline is not matched at one junction end, which may reflect a read error. This chain uses TRBV20-1 with TRBJ1-1; 9 nucleotides agree with TRBD1. CDR1 and CDR2 from the germline V gene are DFQATT and SNEGSKA (reference sequence). The CDR3 is 14 amino acids. In nucleotides, the CDR3 is TGCAGTGCTAGATACAGGGGGCGAGACACTGAAGCCTTCTTT. It translates to CSARYRGRDTEAFF.

The table lists this clonotype with a few counts. With a much larger clone just one base away, this may be a read error. The chain recombines TRBV12-3 or TRBV12-4 with TRBJ2-7; D gene ambiguous. Deletions cut 6 bases from V and 3 bases from J, with 6 bases between. This CDR3 spans 11 amino acids. For the CDR3, the DNA is TGTGCCAGCAGCACCTACTACGAGCAGTACTTC. It encodes CASSTYYEQYF.

This clonotype was seen a few times. The chain employs TRBV7-8 and TRBJ1-5, with D unresolved. The CDR3 runs to 16 residues. Looked up from germline, CDR1 is SGHVS and CDR2 is FQNEAQ. V shed 0 bases and J shed 0 bases, with 9 bases lying between them. The CDR3 region is CASSLARTDSNQPQHF. The CDR3 nucleotides are TGTGCCAGCAGCTTAGCGCGCACGGATAGCAATCAGCCCCAGCATTTT.

V and J are TRBV29-1 and TRBJ2-4; 7 bases line up with TRBD1. The CDR3 contains 14 residues. Germline values: CDR1 SQVTM, CDR2 ANQGSEA. The ends lost 4 bases at V and 3 bases at J; junction bases unmatched: 6. The CDR3 bases are TGCAGCGTTGGTGACAGGGTAGGCAAAAACATTCAGTACTTC. Protein product: CSVGDRVGKNIQYF.

This clonotype was seen only a few times. The V call is TRBV12-3 or TRBV12-4, the J call TRBJ1-5, with D hard to call. V was trimmed by 3 bases and J by 6 bases, leaving 6 bases between them. This CDR3 comprises 12 residues. The DNA for the CDR3 is TGTGCCAGCAGTTTTCCCGGTCAGCCCCAGCATTTT. Encoded protein: CASSFPGQPQHF.

This clonotype was detected a few times. The chain couples TRBV25-1 to TRBJ1-2, with a weak D call TRBD1 (5 bases). This CDR3 is built from 14 residues. V was pared by 3 bases and J by 4 bases, with 12 bases between. Germline V gene data show CDR1 as MGHDK and CDR2 as SYGVNS. CDR3 DNA: TGTGCCAGCAGTGACCGGGGGATACCCTATGGCTACACCTTC. This sequence encodes CASSDRGIPYGYTF.

The chain employs TRBV15 and TRBJ1-1; D is uncertain. The CDR3 loop spans 13 amino acids. CDR1 is LNHNV, CDR2 YYDKDF, per germline (reference sequence). Deletions cut 5 bases from V and 6 bases from J, with 13 bases between. The CDR3 is CATSPIEGSEAFF. In nucleotides, the CDR3 is TGTGCCACCAGCCCGATCGAAGGATCTGAAGCTTTCTTT.

CDR3 bases: TGCAGTCCCGGGACAGGATCCTACGAGCAGTACTTC. Its translation: CSPGTGSYEQYF. The chain is built from TRBV20-1 and TRBJ2-7, with 8 nucleotides matching TRBD1. The CDR3 spans 12 residues. J lost 1 base, V lost 8 bases, and 4 bases had no gene match. In germline, CDR1 is DFQATT, CDR2 SNEGSKA (reference sequence).

The chain joins TRBV7-8 to TRBJ2-7, with D tentatively TRBD1 or TRBD2 (5 bases each). The CDR3 has 15 residues. Trimming removed 3 bases from V and 5 bases from J, with 17 bases in between. Germline V gene lookup returns CDR1 SGHVS and CDR2 FQNEAQ. CDR3 amino acids: CASSFEGRVGDEQYF. The CDR3 DNA reads TGTGCCAGCAGCTTCGAGGGCAGGGTAGGCGACGAGCAGTACTTC.

V gene TRBV3-1 combines with J gene TRBJ2-5; tentatively, D is TRBD2 (5 bases). The CDR3 is 15 residues long. Trimming removed 0 bases at V and 1 base at J, with 9 bases between. The germline CDR1 and CDR2 sequences are LGHDT and YNNKEL (reference sequence). In nucleotides, the CDR3 is TGTGCCAGCAGCCAAGATCGAGCGGCCCAAGAGACCCAGTACTTC. This sequence encodes CASSQDRAAQETQYF.

The chain has TRBV2 and TRBJ2-7; 9 positions match TRBD1. Trimming removed 2 bases from V and 2 bases from J; junction bases left unmatched: 4. The CDR3 contains 15 residues. The V gene's germline CDR1 is SNHLY and CDR2 FYNNEI. CDR3 DNA: TGTGCCAGCAGTGAACAGGGACAGGGACCCTACGAGCAGTACTTC. Protein: CASSEQGQGPYEQYF.

The rearrangement joins TRBV28 to TRBJ2-7; TRBD2 agrees at 11 bases. The germline V gene has CDR1 MDHEN and CDR2 SYDVKM. CDR3 length: 17 residues. The J segment lost 2 bases and the V segment lost 1 base, leaving 7 bases of the junction unmatched. In DNA form, the CDR3 reads TGTGCCAGCAGTTTATTGACTAGCGGGGACGTTACCTACGAGCAGTACTTC. Amino acid sequence: CASSLLTSGDVTYEQYF.

This clonotype was recorded a few times. The chain is built from TRBV5-1 and TRBJ2-2; TRBD1 matches at 9 bases. The junction had 6 bases not matched to a gene; V was cut back by 1 base and J by 2 bases. The CDR3 length is 17 residues. Per the germline V gene, CDR1 is SGHRS and CDR2 is YFSETQ. CDR3 bases: TGCGCCAGCAGCTTGTATGGGACAGGGATAAACACCGGGGAGCTGTTTTTT. It codes for CASSLYGTGINTGELFF.

As for this clonotype: A read error may account for a junction end that differs from germline. V and J are TRBV2 and TRBJ2-7; 7 bases agree with TRBD1. The CDR3 has 14 residues. The germline gives CDR1 SNHLY, CDR2 FYNNEI. This CDR3 is CTSRVQGKVYEQYF. The CDR3 DNA sequence: TGTACCAGCAGGGTACAGGGGAAAGTTTACGAGCAGTACTTC.

V is TRBV2 and J is TRBJ1-1, with D unresolved. The CDR3 spans 18 residues. CDR1 is SNHLY and CDR2 is FYNNEI in the germline V gene. V was pared by 4 bases and J by 1 base, with 22 bases between. The CDR3 region is CASSGRWQAANTNTEAFF. The CDR3 nucleotides read TGTGCCAGCAGTGGAAGGTGGCAGGCTGCAAACACGAACACTGAAGCTTTCTTT.

The chain is built from TRBV6-5 and TRBJ1-4, with 9 bases that match TRBD1. Germline-derived CDR1 and CDR2 are MNHEY and SVGAGI. The CDR3 contains 17 residues. The V segment lost 3 bases and the J segment 4 bases; nucleotides outside the gene matches: 9. The CDR3 spells CASSYSRTGEGNEKLFF. The CDR3 DNA reads TGTGCCAGCAGTTATTCGCGGACAGGGGAGGGTAATGAAAAACTGTTTTTT.

The V gene is TRBV20-1, the J gene TRBJ2-1; D is tentatively TRBD1 or TRBD2 (6 bases each). V shed 6 bases and J shed 2 bases, with 17 bases lying between them. The CDR3 loop spans 15 amino acids. CDR1 is DFQATT and CDR2 is SNEGSKA in the germline V gene (reference sequence). The DNA for the CDR3 is TGCAGTGCGGCGGAGGGGGACCTTACCTACAATGAGCAGTTCTTC. The encoded protein is CSAAEGDLTYNEQFF.

The V gene is TRBV4-1, the J gene TRBJ2-4; D unclear. Germline-derived CDR1 and CDR2 are MGHRA and YSYEKL. CDR3 length: 15 residues. V was cut by 3 bases and J by 5 bases, with 14 bases left in between. CDR3 DNA sequence: TGCGCCAGCAGCCAGTCCCGGACGGCGGAAAACATTCAGTACTTC. This codes for CASSQSRTAENIQYF.

This clonotype was seen a handful of times. The chain combines TRBV20-1 with TRBJ2-2; a weak D match, TRBD1 (5 bases). The CDR3 has 16 residues. The germline gives CDR1 DFQATT, CDR2 SNEGSKA (reference sequence). Trimming stripped 0 bases from V and 5 bases from J, with 16 bases between. The CDR3 sequence: CSARDRSWGGTGELFF. CDR3 bases: TGCAGTGCTAGAGATCGCTCTTGGGGCGGAACCGGGGAGCTGTTTTTT.

This clonotype was counted between two and nine times. Germline is not matched at one junction end, which may reflect a read error. CDR3 amino acids: CASSSQGGSYNDQFF. DNA for the CDR3: TGTGCCAGCAGCTCACAGGGGGGATCCTACAATGATCAGTTCTTC. The chain joins TRBV7-3 to TRBJ2-1, with 8 bases lining up with TRBD1. In germline, CDR1 is SGHTA, CDR2 FQGTGA. The length of the CDR3 is 15 residues.

This clonotype occurred a few times. V and J are TRBV25-1 and TRBJ2-5; the D is unclear. With 5 bases removed from V and 2 bases from J, the gap between germline ends came to 9 bases. This CDR3 is 13 amino acids long. Looked up from germline, CDR1 is MGHDK and CDR2 is SYGVNS. In nucleotides, the CDR3 is TGTGCCAGCAGTCACGTATTACAAGAGACCCAGTACTTC. Protein: CASSHVLQETQYF.

There are a few counts of this clonotype. The V gene is TRBV4-1, the J gene TRBJ1-4; D remains ambiguous. The CDR3 is made up of 15 amino acids. Deletions cut 4 bases from V and 6 bases from J, with 15 bases between. The germline CDR1 and CDR2 sequences are MGHRA and YSYEKL. The CDR3 nucleotides read TGCGCCAGCAGCCTGTCGGCCGGCGGTCATGAAAAACTGTTTTTT. Translation: CASSLSAGGHEKLFF.

There are a few counts of this clonotype. The rearrangement uses TRBV4-1 and TRBJ2-1; 7 nucleotides align to TRBD2. This CDR3 has 13 residues. Trimming took 2 bases from V and 6 from J; bases not matched to a gene: 1. From germline, CDR1 is MGHRA and CDR2 YSYEKL. The CDR3 nucleotides are TGCGCCAGCAGCCAAACTAGCGTCAATGAGCAGTTCTTC. This translates into CASSQTSVNEQFF.

This clonotype was counted a few times. The chain employs TRBV13 and TRBJ2-5; 7 nucleotides line up with TRBD2. The CDR3 consists of 16 residues. Germline CDR1 PRHDT, CDR2 FYEKMQ (reference sequence). The V gene end was trimmed by 2 bases and the J gene end by 5 bases; junction bases not matched to a gene: 11. CDR3 loop: CASSLLSSGRWETQYF. The CDR3 DNA is TGTGCCAGCAGCTTACTCTCTAGCGGAAGGTGGGAGACCCAGTACTTC.